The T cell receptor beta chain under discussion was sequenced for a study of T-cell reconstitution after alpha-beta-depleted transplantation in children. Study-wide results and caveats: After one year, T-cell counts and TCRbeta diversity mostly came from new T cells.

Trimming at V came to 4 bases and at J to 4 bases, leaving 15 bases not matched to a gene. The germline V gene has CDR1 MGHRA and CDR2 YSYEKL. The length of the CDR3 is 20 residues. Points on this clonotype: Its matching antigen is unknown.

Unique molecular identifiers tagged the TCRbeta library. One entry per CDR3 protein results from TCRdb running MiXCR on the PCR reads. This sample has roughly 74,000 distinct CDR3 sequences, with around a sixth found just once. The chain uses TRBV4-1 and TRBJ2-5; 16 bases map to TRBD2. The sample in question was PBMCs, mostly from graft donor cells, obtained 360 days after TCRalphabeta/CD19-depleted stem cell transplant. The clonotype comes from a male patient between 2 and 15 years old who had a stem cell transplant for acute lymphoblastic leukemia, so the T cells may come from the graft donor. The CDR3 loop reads CASSRGGTSGRANPRETQYF. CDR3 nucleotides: TGCGCCAGCAGCCGGGGGGGGACTAGCGGGAGGGCCAATCCTAGAGAGACCCAGTACTTC.